Shown below are 30 T cell receptor beta chains from a single sample sequenced in a study of CD8+ T cells in alopecia areata listed by TCRdb under 2018. Library prep was done by the immunoSEQ multiplex PCR assay. RNA was extracted from all samples and reverse transcribed into cDNA as template for TCR sequencing. The table was pulled from immuneACCESS by TCRdb, which kept in-frame rearrangements only. Such tables lose some clones; where checked, under half of the loss comes from unresolved V genes, and the rest has no known cause. The sample includes around 250,000 clones, with 67% observed a single time. The biggest ten clones account for 1.2% of the sample. The time point label here, explained by the study, means: baseline before oral tofacitinib. Material: CD4+ T cells sorted from blood, obtained at week 0. Receptor source: a human donor with alopecia areata.

The V gene is TRBV20-1, the J gene TRBJ2-3; D is unclear. Trimming took 5 bases from V and 3 from J, leaving 6 bases between them. The germline V gene has CDR1 DFQATT and CDR2 SNEGSKA (reference sequence). The CDR3 runs to 11 residues. The CDR3 region has the DNA TGCAGTGCTGTGGTTACAGATACGCAGTATTTT. Encoded protein: CSAVVTDTQYF.

V gene TRBV7-8 combines with J gene TRBJ1-6; D remains ambiguous. The CDR3 loop spans 17 amino acids. Trimming shortened V by 5 bases and J by 0 bases, and 14 bases separated the two germline ends. Germline V lookup: CDR1 SGHVS, CDR2 FQNEAQ. The CDR3 region is CASSAYPGSSYNSPLHF. The CDR3 bases are TGTGCCAGCAGCGCCTATCCGGGGAGCTCCTATAATTCACCCCTCCACTTT.

This chain connects TRBV10-3 to TRBJ2-7, with D tentatively TRBD1 (6 bases). The CDR3 totals 15 residues. The germline CDR1 and CDR2 sequences are ENHRY and SYGVKD. V was trimmed by 6 bases and J by 4 bases, leaving 19 bases between them. The CDR3 DNA reads TGTGCCATCAGGGGGGCGGCCAGGGGTGAATACGAGCAGTACTTC. Protein: CAIRGAARGEYEQYF.

This clone turned up a few times. The chain's CDR3 is CASSSNRETTGELFF. CDR3 bases: TGTGCCAGCAGCAGTAACAGGGAGACCACCGGGGAGCTGTTTTTT. The rearrangement uses TRBV7-9 and TRBJ2-2, with D possibly matching TRBD1 (6 bases). The CDR3 contains 15 residues. Deletions cut 5 bases from V and 4 bases from J, with 14 bases between. Germline CDR1 SEHNR, CDR2 FQNEAQ (reference sequence).

The V and J genes are TRBV7-9 and TRBJ1-1; tentatively, D is TRBD1 (6 bases). Germline loops: CDR1 SEHNR, CDR2 FQNEAQ (reference sequence). The CDR3 loop spans 15 amino acids. V gave up 6 bases and J gave up 1 base, with 15 bases separating them. The CDR3 nucleotides read TGTGCCAGCAGGTCTAGGGACACCCGGAACACTGAAGCTTTCTTT. It is translated as CASRSRDTRNTEAFF.

The chain is built from TRBV29-1 and TRBJ2-1, with D maybe TRBD1 (6 bases). Trimming cost V 2 bases and J 9 bases, with 14 bases left between them. CDR3 length: 13 amino acids. The germline V gene encodes CDR1 SQVTM and CDR2 ANQGSEA. The chain's CDR3 is CSVERPGVFEQFF. The CDR3 region has the DNA TGCAGCGTTGAAAGGCCAGGGGTTTTTGAGCAGTTCTTC.

The J gene is TRBJ2-2, the V gene TRBV30; D unresolved. The CDR3 totals 15 residues. The V gene's germline CDR1 is GTSNPN and CDR2 SVGIG (reference sequence). The germline V and J ends were trimmed by 0 bases and 1 base, with 9 bases remaining between them. Here the CDR3 reads CAWSVLPKNTGELFF. The CDR3 region has the DNA TGTGCCTGGAGTGTACTACCCAAGAACACCGGGGAGCTGTTTTTT. The whole variable domain, remainder taken from reference TRBV30 and TRBJ2-2, is SQTIHQWPATLVQPVGSPLSLECTVEGTSNPNLYWYRQAAGRGLQLLFYSVGIGQISSEVPQNLSASRPQDRQFILSSKKLLLSDSGFYLCAWSVLPKNTGELFFGEGSRLTVL.

This chain uses TRBV30 with TRBJ2-7; 8 positions match TRBD1. The V gene's germline CDR1 is GTSNPN and CDR2 SVGIG (reference sequence). Trimming took 1 base from V and 4 from J; bases not matched to a gene: 3. This CDR3 is built from 13 residues. CDR3 bases: TGTGCCTGGAGTGGACAGGGGCGTTACGAGCAGTACTTC. Translating it yields CAWSGQGRYEQYF.

Remarks on this clone: Other DNA sequences from this sample encode an identical CDR3 as well. The chain uses TRBV30 and TRBJ2-5; D remains unclear. V was pared by 5 bases and J by 2 bases, with 12 bases between. The CDR3 totals 13 residues. Per germline, CDR1 GTSNPN and CDR2 SVGIG (reference sequence). CDR3 amino acids: CAWCSVGQETQYF. CDR3 sequence (DNA): TGTGCCTGGTGTAGTGTGGGTCAAGAGACCCAGTACTTC.

This chain joins TRBV5-1 and TRBJ2-2; perhaps TRBD2 as D (5 bases). Germline CDR1 SGHRS, CDR2 YFSETQ. V was trimmed by 5 bases and J by 4 bases, leaving 6 bases between them. The CDR3 has 12 residues. For the CDR3, the DNA is TGCGCCAGCAGGGACTTCACCGGGGAGCTGTTTTTT. Protein sequence: CASRDFTGELFF. Full variable domain (rest looked up from reference TRBV5-1 and TRBJ2-2): KAGVTQTPRYLIKTRGQQVTLSCSPISGHRSVSWYQQTPGQGLQFLFEYFSETQRNKGNFPGRFSGRQFSNSRSEMNVSTLELGDSALYLCASRDFTGELFFGEGSRLTVL.

The chain recombines TRBV5-6 with TRBJ2-5; 8 nucleotides agree with TRBD1. Germline CDR1 is SGHDT and CDR2 is YYEEEE. Trimming took 5 bases from V and 4 from J; bases not matched to a gene: 13. The CDR3 runs to 16 residues. CDR3 in DNA: TGTGCCAGCAGTTCCGGCCTGGGCAGGGGGCGAGAGACCCAGTACTTC. It is translated as CASSSGLGRGRETQYF.

This rearrangement joins TRBV29-1 to TRBJ1-2, with no clear D. The V and J ends lost 7 bases and 8 bases respectively, with 17 bases between them. The CDR3 extends over 12 amino acids. The germline CDR1 and CDR2 sequences are SQVTM and ANQGSEA. The CDR3 sequence: CSGEVTPGGYTF. The CDR3, as DNA: TGCAGCGGGGAGGTGACCCCCGGCGGCTACACCTTC. The full variable domain, completed using reference TRBV29-1 and TRBJ1-2, is SAVISQKPSRDICQRGTSLTIQCQVDSQVTMMFWYRQQPGQSLTLIATANQGSEATYESGFVIDKFPISRPNLTFSTLTVSNMSPEDSSIYLCSGEVTPGGYTFGSGTRLTVV.

The CDR3 sequence is CASSQLAVSSYEQYF. DNA of the CDR3: TGCGCCAGCAGCCAGCTAGCGGTGAGCTCCTACGAGCAGTACTTC. This chain joins TRBV4-3 and TRBJ2-7; 7 bases are shared with TRBD2. CDR3 length: 15 residues. Germline V gene data show CDR1 as LGHNA and CDR2 as YSLEER. V gave up 3 bases and J gave up 0 bases; unmatched junction bases: 5.

The CDR3 loop is CASSQGTPQETQYF. The CDR3 region has the DNA TGTGCCAGCAGCCAGGGGACTCCCCAAGAGACCCAGTACTTC. The chain is built from TRBV14 and TRBJ2-5, with D perhaps TRBD2 (6 bases). Germline V CDR1 and CDR2: SGHDN, FVKESK. The CDR3 contains 14 residues. Trimming took off 3 bases at V and 1 base at J, with 9 bases between the two ends.

This clone was counted a few times. V is TRBV29-1 and J is TRBJ1-1; D remains unclear. CDR1 and CDR2 (germline): SQVTM, ANQGSEA. The V gene lost 4 bases and the J gene lost 5 bases, with 14 bases spanning the gap. The CDR3 extends over 13 amino acids. The CDR3 protein is CSVVLGSFTEAFF. The CDR3 DNA sequence: TGCAGCGTTGTTCTGGGCTCTTTTACTGAAGCTTTCTTT. Complete variable domain (other parts from reference TRBV29-1 and TRBJ1-1): SAVISQKPSRDICQRGTSLTIQCQVDSQVTMMFWYRQQPGQSLTLIATANQGSEATYESGFVIDKFPISRPNLTFSTLTVSNMSPEDSSIYLCSVVLGSFTEAFFGQGTRLTVV.

The rearrangement links TRBV30 to TRBJ2-5; 8 bases agree with TRBD1. Germline-derived CDR1 and CDR2 are GTSNPN and SVGIG (reference sequence). V lost 1 base to trimming and J lost 5 bases; unmatched junction nucleotides: 9. This CDR3 region has 15 residues. The CDR3 spells CAWSAGRGRMETQYF. The CDR3 DNA is TGTGCCTGGAGTGCGGGCAGGGGGCGCATGGAGACCCAGTACTTC.

The chain links TRBV30 to TRBJ2-3; 11 positions agree with TRBD2. After removal of 0 bases from V and 1 base from J, the junction contained 0 bases not matched to a gene. The CDR3 is 15 residues long. Germline CDR1 is GTSNPN and CDR2 is SVGIG (reference sequence). The CDR3 region has the DNA TGTGCCTGGAGTGTACTAGCGGGGGGCACAGATACGCAGTATTTT. Amino acids: CAWSVLAGGTDTQYF.

This clone occurred a few times. The V and J genes are TRBV5-6 and TRBJ1-5; TRBD1 aligns across 8 bases. The CDR3 consists of 19 residues. In germline, CDR1 is SGHDT, CDR2 YYEEEE. Trimming removed 9 bases from V and 0 bases from J; junction bases left unmatched: 20. The CDR3 region is CATQLRRTGYDNSNQPQHF. CDR3 in DNA: TGTGCCACCCAGCTGAGGAGGACAGGGTATGATAATAGCAATCAGCCCCAGCATTTT. The entire variable domain, with the rest obtained from reference TRBV5-6 and TRBJ1-5, is as follows: DAGVTQSPTHLIKTRGQQVTLRCSPKSGHDTVSWYQQALGQGPQFIFQYYEEEERQRGNFPDRFSGHQFPNYSSELNVNALLLGDSALYLCATQLRRTGYDNSNQPQHFGDGTRLSIL.

DNA of the CDR3: TGTGCCAGCAGCTTAGTCCAGGGGATGAATTCACCCCTCCACTTT. Protein product: CASSLVQGMNSPLHF. The chain joins TRBV7-2 to TRBJ1-6, with a weak D call TRBD1 (6 bases). CDR3 size: 15 residues. V gave up 1 base and J gave up 7 bases, with 11 bases separating them. CDR1 is SGHTA, CDR2 FQGNSA, per germline.

Concerning this clone: An end of the junction differs from the germline gene, which may be a read error. This sequence joins TRBV4-1 and TRBJ2-3; D ambiguous. The CDR3 extends over 13 amino acids. Germline values: CDR1 MGHRA, CDR2 YSYEKL. Here the CDR3 DNA reads TGCGCCAGCAGCCAAGACCGCACGGATACGCAGTATTTT. This encodes CASSQDRTDTQYF.

The rearrangement uses TRBV19 and TRBJ1-1; D gene uncertain. CDR1 and CDR2 from the germline V gene are LNHDA and SQIVND (reference sequence). CDR3 size: 15 residues. Trimming took off 6 bases at V and 1 base at J, with 15 bases between the two ends. The CDR3 sequence: CASSRSRRRNTEAFF. In nucleotides, the CDR3 is TGTGCCAGTAGCCGATCGCGGCGGCGGAACACTGAAGCTTTCTTT.

This clone was seen only a few times. The gene calls are TRBV10-3 and TRBJ2-2; a weak D match, TRBD1 (6 bases). Germline CDR1 reads ENHRY; CDR2 reads SYGVKD. This CDR3 comprises 14 residues. Trimming pared 4 bases from V and 6 bases from J, leaving 12 bases between. As DNA, the CDR3 is TGTGCCATCAGTGTAAACAGGGAAGCCGGGGAGCTGTTTTTT. Amino acid sequence: CAISVNREAGELFF.

The J gene is TRBJ2-3, the V gene TRBV5-4; 9 bases map to TRBD2. Germline CDR1 reads SGHNT; CDR2 reads YYREEE (reference sequence). The CDR3 runs 15 residues. Trimming took 0 bases from V and 1 from J; bases not matched to a gene: 0. The CDR3 bases are TGTGCCAGCAGCTTGGGCGGGGGGGGCACAGATACGCAGTATTTT. Translated: CASSLGGGGTDTQYF.

The gene calls are TRBV4-3 and TRBJ2-6, with D possibly TRBD1 on 5 matching bases. Per the germline V gene, CDR1 is LGHNA and CDR2 is YSLEER. The V end was cut by 0 bases, the J end by 0 bases, with 12 bases between. CDR3 length: 18 residues. CDR3 DNA: TGCGCCAGCAGCCAAGACGGCAGGGCTAACTCTGGGGCCAACGTCCTGACTTTC. This encodes CASSQDGRANSGANVLTF.

This clone occurred a few times. The rearrangement uses TRBV29-1 and TRBJ1-2; no clear D. Germline CDR1 is SQVTM and CDR2 is ANQGSEA. The germline V and J ends were trimmed by 3 bases and 7 bases, with 3 bases remaining between them. The CDR3 covers 9 residues. The CDR3 region is CSVDAGYTF. DNA of the CDR3: TGCAGCGTTGATGCTGGCTACACCTTC.

This clone was seen a few times. Within the sample, other DNA sequences also encode this same CDR3. The J gene is TRBJ2-3, the V gene TRBV5-1; 7 nucleotides match TRBD2. The CDR3 is made up of 15 amino acids. The J segment lost 0 bases and the V segment lost 4 bases, leaving 5 bases of the junction unmatched. Germline V CDR1 and CDR2: SGHRS, YFSETQ. CDR3 region: CASSLRGVSTDTQYF. The CDR3 DNA reads TGCGCCAGCAGCCTTCGGGGGGTTAGCACAGATACGCAGTATTTT.

V and J are TRBV6-6 and TRBJ1-1; 7 bases are a match to TRBD1. Germline CDR1 MNHNY, CDR2 SVGAGI (reference sequence). CDR3 length: 15 amino acids. V dropped 4 bases and J dropped 1; count of bases not matched to a gene: 6. The CDR3 DNA follows: TGTGCCAGCAGTTCCCCCCGGACAGGGAACACTGAAGCTTTCTTT. Translating gives CASSSPRTGNTEAFF.

The chain employs TRBV29-1 and TRBJ2-5, with D possibly being TRBD2 (5 bases). CDR1 is SQVTM and CDR2 is ANQGSEA in the germline V gene. The CDR3 is 13 residues long. V was clipped by 2 bases and J by 1 base, with 8 bases between them. The CDR3 DNA sequence: TGCAGCGTTGAAAGCGGCCTCCAAGAGACCCAGTACTTC. This encodes CSVESGLQETQYF.

This chain uses TRBV6-5 with TRBJ2-5; 7 nucleotides match TRBD1. Germline V gene lookup returns CDR1 MNHEY and CDR2 SVGAGI. Trimming cost V 0 bases and J 5 bases; bases outside gene matches: 6. The CDR3 is made up of 15 amino acids. Here the CDR3 reads CASSYSTGAVETQYF. As DNA, the CDR3 is TGTGCCAGCAGTTACTCAACAGGGGCGGTGGAGACCCAGTACTTC.

This clone was seen more than once but under ten times. The V gene is TRBV4-3, the J gene TRBJ2-7, with a possible D match to TRBD1 (6 bases). The V and J ends lost 1 base and 1 base respectively, with 8 bases between them. This CDR3 is 14 amino acids long. CDR1 is LGHNA, CDR2 YSLEER, per germline. The CDR3 is CASSQAGVSYEQYF. The CDR3 nucleotides are TGCGCCAGCAGCCAAGCAGGGGTATCCTACGAGCAGTACTTC.